Included here is one T cell receptor beta chain sequence, with context. This clone was found once. Its cognate antigen has yet to be identified. No per-base quality is available; no much larger clone lies one base away. This specimen belongs to a study of blood T cell repertoires in COVID-19 (dated by TCRdb to between 2020 and 2021). Regarding the research as a whole: Samples covering the acute and convalescent phases of COVID-19 were provided by collaborators in the United States, Italy and Spain. The prospective study material was composed of cDNA or gDNA derived from T cells, B-cell-depleted T cells, or PBMCs. The dataset comprised deeply sampled blood TCRbeta repertoires from subjects exposed to, actively infected with, or recovered from COVID-19. A freely available public database, intended as a resource for researchers studying the immune response to SARS-CoV-2, is where the repertoires were released. The samples were drawn from two sources: the first 160 participants of the ongoing ImmuneRACE study, and 1,000 to 1,500 subjects contributed by 6 global collaborators. Nearly every sample came with metadata listing a de-identified subject ID, COVID-19 status, age in years and sex. Where HLA class I and class II types were available, the types were taken from metadata supplied by the sample provider, not from assay-based typing.

According to the germline V gene, CDR1 reads KGHDR and CDR2 reads SFDVKD. There are 18 amino acids in the CDR3, from cysteine to phenylalanine inclusive. Kept here is only the CDR3 DNA, which spans 54 bases and is read in frame from base 1. Germline trimming: 3 bases from V, 0 bases from J; junction bases outside gene matches: 11. Overall study results and their limits: The quantity of clinical and demographic metadata differed by source and by participant and was supplied without curation.

Participants in the prospective study were aged roughly 18 to 89 years, lived in over 20 United States geographic areas, and enrolled through a virtual design. In the prospective study, participants were assigned to cohorts based on the clinical history participants reported in a screening survey and a study questionnaire. Exposed participants were defined as having been in contact with someone with a PCR-confirmed or clinician-diagnosed COVID-19 case within 2 weeks of study entry. Each participant in the prospective study had whole blood, serum and a nasopharyngeal or oropharyngeal swab collected by mobile phlebotomists. Over an approximately 2-month period, participants in the prospective study had the option of providing additional blood draws and questionnaires. Before DNA extraction, blood samples from the prospective study were shipped at room temperature or frozen. The immunoSEQ Assay, a bias-controlled multiplex PCR, was used to amplify TCRbeta CDR3 regions from genomic DNA. Concerning the study's data processing: The number of nucleated cells in each sample was estimated from the amplification of reference gene primers within the assay. Sequence reads were collapsed and filtered to measure the absolute abundance of every unique TCRbeta CDR3 rearrangement. For each sample, productive Simpson clonality was calculated as the square root of Simpson's diversity index over productive rearrangements. The clones in this table, taken by TCRdb from immuneACCESS, are in-frame only. Not every clone is retained; where verified, under half of the shortfall comes from an unresolved V gene, and the cause of the rest is unknown. Clone size and the V and J calls come from that table; the DNA yielded D and trimming. The sample table holds fewer than 350,000 clones, of which 85% to 95% were seen once. The ten largest clones capture around 2.8% of the sample.

The sequence was obtained from a man between 40 and 49 years old who had been exposed to COVID-19. Sample: PBMCs or T cells enriched from blood (not recorded which). In this chain, TRBV24-1 is recombined with TRBJ2-3, and TRBD1 matches 7 of the central bases. Here is the DNA: TGTGCCACCAGTGATCGCCTCGGGACAGCGGATAGCACAGATACGCAGTATTTT. Translated, it reads CATSDRLGTADSTDTQYF.